Each of the 24 T cell receptor beta chains below was sequenced from the same sample in a study of metastatic and nonmetastatic thyroid tumors. TCRdb re-called clones via MiXCR from the PCR reads. Of approximately 6,900 clones in the sample, approximately 30% are singletons; the top ten hold roughly 15%. Patients underwent thyroid surgery, and none had received any treatment before it. Sequencing was done on a sample of adjacent normal tissue. These receptors were obtained from a male donor with papillary thyroid cancer or a benign thyroid nodule (not recorded which). Some clones in this sample may be carry-over from other donors' samples.

CDR3 protein: CASSLGQGFTEAFF. CDR3 nucleotide sequence: TGTGCCAGCAGCCTGGGACAGGGATTTACTGAAGCTTTCTTT. The chain combines TRBV5-6 with TRBJ1-1; 9 bases align to TRBD1. There are 14 residues in the CDR3. Looked up from germline, CDR1 is SGHDT and CDR2 is YYEEEE. Losses at the gene ends were 4 bases for V and 5 bases for J; bases not matched to a gene: 6.

This clone has ten or more counts. This chain connects TRBV2 to TRBJ1-5; 7 nucleotides agree with TRBD1. The germline CDR1 and CDR2 sequences are SNHLY and FYNNEI. The CDR3 is 16 residues long. The junction had 6 bases not matched to a gene; V was cut back by 4 bases and J by 0 bases. The CDR3 nucleotides read TGTGCCAGCAGTGGACAGGGCTATCGTAGCAATCAGCCCCAGCATTTT. It translates to CASSGQGYRSNQPQHF.

This chain links TRBV3-1 with TRBJ2-5; D unresolved. Per the germline V gene, CDR1 is LGHDT and CDR2 is YNNKEL (reference sequence). The CDR3 extends over 13 amino acids. Trimming took 1 base from V and 5 from J, leaving 8 bases between them. CDR3 nucleotides: TGTGCCAGCAGCCAAGTCCCTGGGGAGACCCAGTACTTC. This codes for CASSQVPGETQYF.

This chain connects TRBV12-3 or TRBV12-4 to TRBJ1-1; TRBD1 matches 7 bases. V lost 4 bases and J lost 5; bases outside the gene matches: 10. This CDR3 spans 15 amino acids. This CDR3 reads CASSSRTGGLTEAFF. For the CDR3, the DNA is TGTGCCAGCAGTTCACGGACAGGTGGATTAACTGAAGCTTTCTTT.

This clone showed up just once. The chain combines TRBV11-3 with TRBJ1-2; no reliable D call. Germline values: CDR1 SGHNT, CDR2 YENEEA. Trimming cost V 5 bases and J 8 bases, with 15 bases left between them. The CDR3 consists of 13 residues. CDR3 protein: CASSRRMAQGYTF. The CDR3 DNA reads as TGTGCCAGCAGCCGTCGGATGGCGCAGGGCTACACCTTC.

This chain connects TRBV20-1 to TRBJ2-7; 7 nucleotides line up with TRBD2. V was pared by 6 bases and J by 10 bases, with 18 bases of the junction left unmatched. This CDR3 has 14 residues. The germline V gene has CDR1 DFQATT and CDR2 SNEGSKA (reference sequence). CDR3 DNA sequence: TGCAGTGCCGCCCCTGGCGGGAGAGTCTGGGAACAGTACTTC. This sequence encodes CSAAPGGRVWEQYF.

There are a few counts of this clone. The gene calls are TRBV6-1 and TRBJ1-2; 9 bases are shared with TRBD1. This CDR3 region has 15 residues. V gave up 3 bases and J gave up 2 bases; unmatched junction bases: 4. The germline V gene has CDR1 MNHNS and CDR2 SASEGT. CDR3 nucleotide sequence: TGTGCCAGCAGTGACTCGGGGACAGGGAACTATGGCTACACCTTC. Protein product: CASSDSGTGNYGYTF.

This clone was picked up a small number of times. V and J are TRBV18 and TRBJ2-2; D is perhaps TRBD2 (5 bases). With 2 bases removed from V and 4 bases from J, the gap between germline ends came to 14 bases. This CDR3 spans 16 amino acids. Germline V CDR1 and CDR2: KGHSH, LQKENI. The CDR3 region is CASSPEIRGVTGELFF. In nucleotides, the CDR3 is TGTGCCAGCTCACCAGAGATTCGGGGAGTCACCGGGGAGCTGTTTTTT. Using reference TRBV18 and TRBJ2-2 for the parts outside the CDR3, the full variable domain is NAGVMQNPRHLVRRRGQEARLRCSPMKGHSHVYWYRQLPEEGLKFMVYLQKENIIDESGMPKERFSAEFPKEGPSILRIQQVVRGDSAAYFCASSPEIRGVTGELFFGEGSRLTVL.

This clone is medium-sized within its sample. The CDR3 region is CASSPSRLAGAYNEQFF. In DNA, the CDR3 is TGTGCCAGCAGCCCCTCACGACTAGCGGGAGCCTACAATGAGCAGTTCTTC. The genes are TRBV7-2 and TRBJ2-1; TRBD2 aligns across 12 bases. Per the germline V gene, CDR1 is SGHTA and CDR2 is FQGNSA. The V and J ends lost 5 bases and 2 bases, in that order; junction bases with no gene match: 7. This CDR3 has 17 amino acids.

By sample share, this clone is medium-sized. The CDR3 DNA sequence: TGTGCCAGCAGCCCCGCCCCCCACGAGCAGTACTTC. It yields the protein CASSPAPHEQYF. This chain links TRBV3-1 with TRBJ2-7; D ambiguous. CDR3 size: 12 residues. The ends were cut back, 4 bases at V and 5 bases at J, with 9 bases in the middle. Germline V lookup: CDR1 LGHDT, CDR2 YNNKEL (reference sequence).

This chain joins TRBV12-3 or TRBV12-4 and TRBJ2-1; 10 bases align to TRBD1. The ends lost 3 bases at V and 5 bases at J; junction bases unmatched: 16. The CDR3 runs to 19 residues. DNA of the CDR3: TGTGCCAGCAGTTTGGGGTACGGACAGGGGGGAACCGGAGACAATGAGCAGTTCTTC. This gives the protein CASSLGYGQGGTGDNEQFF.

This clone was observed a handful of times. The chain employs TRBV12-3 or TRBV12-4 and TRBJ2-5, with 9 bases identical to TRBD1. The CDR3 covers 14 residues. With V trimmed by 6 bases and J by 1 base, 3 bases remained unmatched. CDR3 bases: TGTGCCAGCAGCCCACAGGGGGCCCAAGAGACCCAGTACTTC. Translating gives CASSPQGAQETQYF.

The V and J genes are TRBV2 and TRBJ1-6; TRBD1 is a possible D gene (6 bases). From germline, CDR1 is SNHLY and CDR2 FYNNEI. V was pared by 6 bases and J by 7 bases, with 19 bases between. This CDR3 is built from 16 residues. The CDR3 region has the DNA TGTGCCAGCAGGCAACGGGACACCTACTTCAATTCACCCCTCCACTTT. Amino acid sequence: CASRQRDTYFNSPLHF.

There are many counts of this clone. The V call is TRBV2, the J call TRBJ2-7, with 7 bases matching TRBD1. Trimming cost V 10 bases and J 5 bases; bases outside gene matches: 8. The CDR3 length is 12 residues. CDR1 and CDR2 (germline): SNHLY, FYNNEI. CDR3 loop: CATSSGTDEQYF. The CDR3 region has the DNA TGTGCCACTTCTTCCGGGACAGACGAGCAGTACTTC.

V usage is TRBV28 and J usage is TRBJ2-1; weak D call: TRBD1 (5 bases). Germline CDR1 and CDR2: MDHEN and SYDVKM. The CDR3 is 14 residues long. V was clipped by 7 bases and J by 5 bases, with 15 bases between them. Here the CDR3 DNA reads TGTGCCAGCACCACGGACATGTATAACAATGAGCAGTTCTTC. This translates into CASTTDMYNNEQFF. Complete variable domain (other parts from reference TRBV28 and TRBJ2-1): DVKVTQSSRYLVKRTGEKVFLECVQDMDHENMFWYRQDPGLGLRLIYFSYDVKMKEKGDIPEGYSVSREKKERFSLILESASTNQTSMYLCASTTDMYNNEQFFGPGTRLTVL.

This clone showed up just a few times. The chain uses TRBV28 and TRBJ2-7, with TRBD1 matching 9 bases. Germline V gene data show CDR1 as MDHEN and CDR2 as SYDVKM. The CDR3 length is 15 residues. V lost 5 bases, J lost 5 bases, and 10 bases stayed unmatched. The DNA of the CDR3 is TGTGCCAGCAGTGCACCCGGGACAGGGCCTGACGAGCAGTACTTC. Encoded protein: CASSAPGTGPDEQYF.

By sample share, this clone is medium-sized. This chain connects TRBV10-3 to TRBJ1-5; 8 nucleotides agree with TRBD1. The germline V gene encodes CDR1 ENHRY and CDR2 SYGVKD. V was clipped by 11 bases and J by 0 bases; unmatched bases: 6. The CDR3 is 14 residues long. The CDR3: CAGGTGDSNQPQHF. The CDR3 DNA is TGTGCCGGGGGGACAGGAGATAGCAATCAGCCCCAGCATTTT.

Judged by abundance, this clone is medium-sized. V gene TRBV7-2 combines with J gene TRBJ2-1, with D possibly matching TRBD2 (6 bases). CDR1 is SGHTA, CDR2 FQGNSA, per germline. There are 16 residues in the CDR3. V was shortened by 4 bases and J by 5 bases, with 18 bases between the two germline ends. CDR3 bases: TGTGCCAGCAGCTCCCGCGAAAGCGGGCTCCACAATGAGCAGTTCTTC. It translates to CASSSRESGLHNEQFF.

With respect to this clone: A much larger clone lies one base from this, so it may be a read error. The chain combines TRBV7-2 with TRBJ2-7; D is undetermined. Deletions cut 1 base from V and 3 bases from J, with 7 bases between. The V gene's germline CDR1 is SGHTA and CDR2 FQGNSA. CDR3 length equals 13 residues. CDR3 amino acids: CASSLGLNYEQYF. CDR3 coding DNA: TGTGCCAGCAGCTTAGGTCTAAACTACGAGCAGTACTTC. The entire variable domain, with the rest obtained from reference TRBV7-2 and TRBJ2-7, is as follows: GAGVSQSPSNKVTEKGKDVELRCDPISGHTALYWYRQSLGQGLEFLIYFQGNSAPDKSGLPSDRFSAERTGGSVSTLTIQRTQQEDSAVYLCASSLGLNYEQYFGPGTRLTVT.

This chain joins TRBV27 and TRBJ1-4; TRBD1 agrees at 9 bases. Germline trimming cut 5 bases from V and 15 bases from J; bases unmatched to any gene: 10. The CDR3 is 13 residues long. Germline CDR1 and CDR2: MNHEY and SMNVEV (reference sequence). CDR3 DNA sequence: TGTGCCAGCAGTCGGACAGGGGCGGGTGGGATGTTTTTT. As protein: CASSRTGAGGMFF.

This sequence joins TRBV29-1 and TRBJ2-2; D is uncertain. The CDR3 extends over 11 amino acids. Trimming took 5 bases from V and 3 from J, leaving 4 bases between them. Germline lookup yields CDR1 SQVTM and CDR2 ANQGSEA. Written as DNA, the CDR3 is TGCAGCGTTTGGGACACCGGGGAGCTGTTTTTT. It translates to CSVWDTGELFF.

With regard to this clone: Sequence at one end of the junction differs from germline and may be a read error. This chain uses TRBV27 with TRBJ2-7, with a possible D match to TRBD2 (7 bases). Germline CDR1 is MNHEY and CDR2 is SMNVEV (reference sequence). This CDR3 has 15 residues. In nucleotides, the CDR3 is TGTGCCAGCAGTTCACTAGGGGGAGGGCCCGACGAGCCGTACTTC. Encoded protein: CASSSLGGGPDEPYF.

In its sample, this clone is medium-sized (0.01 to 0.1%). This sequence joins TRBV12-3 or TRBV12-4 and TRBJ1-4; D is perhaps TRBD1 (6 bases). V was shortened by 2 bases and J by 14 bases, with 15 bases between the two germline ends. The CDR3 runs 13 residues. The CDR3: CASSLSAGGGLFF. DNA for the CDR3: TGTGCCAGCAGTTTATCCGCGGGAGGGGGGCTGTTTTTT.

This clone has a handful of counts. V is TRBV6-1 and J is TRBJ2-3, with TRBD1 matching 9 bases. The CDR3 spans 14 residues. Germline V lookup: CDR1 MNHNS, CDR2 SASEGT. V gave up 7 bases and J gave up 1 base; unmatched junction bases: 3. CDR3 in DNA: TGTGCCAGCATAGGGGACAGGGGCACAGATACGCAGTATTTT. It codes for CASIGDRGTDTQYF.